The next 22 T cell receptor beta chains were all read from a single sample in a study of shared clonotypes between healthy human individuals. Repertoires were generated with immunoSEQ multiplex PCR, while TCRdb's copy carries only in-frame clones and drops some. Here the sample spans some 2 million clones, less than 95% being singletons. Positive CCR7 selection of CD45RO-negative cells yielded the naive CD8 cells, and terminally differentiated effector memory CD45RA+ cells were excluded. The sequenced sample was naive CD8+ T cells sorted from blood. These receptors all stem from a man between 18 and 35 years old in good health.

This clone came up once. The V gene is TRBV7-8, the J gene TRBJ2-7; 9 bases map to TRBD2. The CDR3 runs to 15 residues. In germline, CDR1 is SGHVS, CDR2 FQNEAQ. Losses at the gene ends were 0 bases for V and 7 bases for J; bases not matched to a gene: 7. The DNA for the CDR3 is TGTGCCAGCAGCTTAGCGGTTAGCGGGAGTACGGAGCAGTACTTC. This gives the protein CASSLAVSGSTEQYF.

This clone was observed once. CDR3 region: CATRIVGASTDTQYF. The CDR3 DNA follows: TGTGCCACCAGAATTGTCGGGGCTAGCACAGATACGCAGTATTTT. V usage is TRBV5-6 and J usage is TRBJ2-3; D could derive from TRBD1 or TRBD2 (5 bases each). The length of the CDR3 is 15 residues. In germline, CDR1 is SGHDT, CDR2 YYEEEE. Between the trimmed V and J ends, which lost 9 bases and 0 bases, there was a span of 17 bases.

This clone was detected only a few times. V usage is TRBV21-1 and J usage is TRBJ1-6. TRBV21-1 is described as a pseudogene. The CDR3 has 13 residues. The chain's CDR3 is CATLGWRGSPLHF. In DNA, the CDR3 is TGTGCCACCCTGGGGTGGAGGGGTTCACCCCTCCACTTT.

This clone came up once. The chain combines TRBV7-8 with TRBJ2-7; 7 bases are a match to TRBD1. Germline V gene data show CDR1 as SGHVS and CDR2 as FQNEAQ. The length of the CDR3 is 14 residues. After removal of 5 bases from V and 2 bases from J, the junction contained 6 bases not matched to a gene. As DNA, the CDR3 is TGTGCCAGCAGCGCGCTACAGGGGCCCTACGAGCAGTACTTC. It is translated as CASSALQGPYEQYF.

The chain uses TRBV4-1 and TRBJ2-2, with TRBD1 as a possible D gene (5 bases). CDR1 is MGHRA and CDR2 is YSYEKL in the germline V gene. This CDR3 region has 16 residues. V lost 5 bases to trimming and J lost 5 bases, with 18 bases between them. The CDR3 DNA sequence: TGCGCCAGCAGCAGCCGGCAGGGTATTGGAACCGGGGAGCTGTTTTTT. Its protein product is CASSSRQGIGTGELFF.

The genes are TRBV28 and TRBJ1-1, with 7 nucleotides matching TRBD1. The CDR3 has 15 amino acids. Per germline, CDR1 MDHEN and CDR2 SYDVKM. V lost 5 bases to trimming and J lost 4 bases; unmatched junction nucleotides: 10. CDR3 sequence reads: CASSRSTGLGTEAFF. The CDR3 DNA sequence: TGTGCCAGCAGTCGCTCGACAGGGTTGGGCACTGAAGCTTTCTTT.

Note on this clone: Other nucleotide sequences from this sample produce the same CDR3. V usage is TRBV7-3 and J usage is TRBJ2-1; no clear D. Germline CDR1 and CDR2: SGHTA and FQGTGA. V lost 1 base and J lost 3, with 4 bases in between. The CDR3 runs to 13 residues. In DNA, the CDR3 is TGTGCCAGCAGCTTAATGAGCTACAATGAGCAGTTCTTC. Translation: CASSLMSYNEQFF.

The rearrangement links TRBV7-2 to TRBJ2-1, with D tentatively TRBD1 or TRBD2 (6 bases each). Trimming left V 0 bases short and J 2 bases short, with 14 bases between. The CDR3 totals 17 residues. CDR1 SGHTA and CDR2 FQGNSA come from the germline V gene. CDR3: CASSLAGAGLTYNEQFF. CDR3 DNA sequence: TGTGCCAGCAGCTTAGCGGGGGCGGGACTTACCTACAATGAGCAGTTCTTC.

The chain carries TRBV6-5 and TRBJ2-1, with 10 bases matching TRBD2. Germline values: CDR1 MNHEY, CDR2 SVGAGI. V lost 2 bases and J lost 6; bases outside the gene matches: 7. The CDR3 runs 16 residues. CDR3 loop: CASSYPEAGGLNEQFF. The CDR3 DNA follows: TGTGCCAGCAGTTACCCTGAAGCGGGAGGGCTCAATGAGCAGTTCTTC.

The rearrangement uses TRBV7-6 and TRBJ2-7, with 8 bases aligning to TRBD1. The ends lost 5 bases at V and 2 bases at J; junction bases unmatched: 8. Germline V gene sequence: CDR1 SGHVS, CDR2 FNYEAQ. The CDR3 runs to 15 residues. CDR3 bases: TGTGCCAGCAGCCCGGGGCCAGGGGGCACCTACGAGCAGTACTTC. Amino acids: CASSPGPGGTYEQYF.

V usage is TRBV2 and J usage is TRBJ2-5, with TRBD2 as a possible D gene (5 bases). The CDR3 totals 12 residues. CDR1 is SNHLY, CDR2 FYNNEI, per germline. The V and J ends lost 6 bases and 5 bases respectively, with 10 bases between them. CDR3: CASRSSSETQYF. In DNA, the CDR3 is TGTGCCAGCAGGTCTAGCAGTGAGACCCAGTACTTC.

The chain has TRBV4-1 and TRBJ2-5; 7 nucleotides match TRBD2. CDR3 size: 14 residues. Germline values: CDR1 MGHRA, CDR2 YSYEKL. V gave up 3 bases and J gave up 5 bases; unmatched junction bases: 6. The CDR3 coding sequence is TGCGCCAGCAGCCACACCCCGGGGGGTGAGACCCAGTACTTC. Protein product: CASSHTPGGETQYF.

Details on this clone: At one boundary the junction diverges from the germline segment, which might be a read error. The rearrangement uses TRBV7-9 and TRBJ1-2; D possibly corresponds to TRBD1 (5 bases). This CDR3 is built from 13 residues. CDR1 is SEHNR, CDR2 FQNEAQ, per germline (reference sequence). The CDR3 loop is CASSPRDSQNPAF. In DNA, the CDR3 is TGTGCCAGCAGCCCCCGTGACAGTCAGAATCCGGCCTTC. Full variable domain (remainder filled in from reference TRBV7-9 and TRBJ1-2): DTGVSQNPRHKITKRGQNVTFRCDPISEHNRLYWYRQTLGQGPEFLTYFQNEAQLEKSRLLSDRFSAERPKGSFSTLEIQRTEQGDSAMYLCASSPRDSQNPAFGSGTRLTVV.

This clone has just one count. This chain connects TRBV7-9 to TRBJ2-1, with 7 positions matching TRBD2. The germline gives CDR1 SEHNR, CDR2 FQNEAQ (reference sequence). V lost 5 bases to trimming and J lost 4 bases; unmatched junction nucleotides: 5. There are 14 residues in the CDR3. CDR3 in amino acids: CASSLPGGYNEQFF. In nucleotides, the CDR3 is TGTGCCAGCAGCCTACCGGGGGGTTACAATGAGCAGTTCTTC.

This chain uses TRBV9 with TRBJ2-2; D is tentatively TRBD1 or TRBD2 (5 bases each). The CDR3 spans 16 residues. Germline-derived CDR1 and CDR2 are SGDLS and YYNGEE. V was cut by 0 bases and J by 8 bases, with 17 bases left in between. CDR3: CASSVEGDSWEGELFF. In DNA, the CDR3 is TGTGCCAGCAGCGTAGAAGGAGACAGCTGGGAGGGGGAGCTGTTTTTT.

J is TRBJ1-1 and V is TRBV13; a possible D gene is TRBD1 (6 bases). V was cut by 7 bases and J by 2 bases, with 14 bases left in between. The CDR3 consists of 14 residues. Germline-derived CDR1 and CDR2 are PRHDT and FYEKMQ (reference sequence). The CDR3 nucleotides read TGTGCCAGCAACTCTCCAGGGGAAAACACTGAAGCTTTCTTT. It encodes CASNSPGENTEAFF.

The chain joins TRBV6-5 to TRBJ2-5; D gene unclear. Germline CDR1 MNHEY, CDR2 SVGAGI. The CDR3 covers 13 residues. V lost 2 bases and J 5 bases, leaving 9 bases between the germline ends. CDR3 residues: CASSYGQWETQYF. The CDR3 DNA is TGTGCCAGCAGTTACGGGCAGTGGGAGACCCAGTACTTC.

The rearrangement uses TRBV28 and TRBJ2-3, with 7 positions matching TRBD2. This CDR3 is 17 amino acids long. With V trimmed by 3 bases and J by 0 bases, 9 bases remained unmatched. Per the germline V gene, CDR1 is MDHEN and CDR2 is SYDVKM. The CDR3 DNA sequence: TGTGCCAGCAGTTTGGAGGGAGCGGGGCCTAGCACAGATACGCAGTATTTT. Protein sequence: CASSLEGAGPSTDTQYF.

The rearrangement uses TRBV25-1 and TRBJ1-5, with 7 bases lining up with TRBD1. Germline V gene sequence: CDR1 MGHDK, CDR2 SYGVNS. This CDR3 comprises 14 residues. The V and J ends lost 4 bases and 10 bases, in that order; junction bases with no gene match: 10. CDR3 region: CASSVGDSILPQHF. The DNA for the CDR3 is TGTGCCAGCAGTGTGGGGGACAGCATCCTACCCCAGCATTTT.

This clone was recorded only once. The chain carries TRBV13 and TRBJ1-2; the match to TRBD1 covers 7 bases. The CDR3 loop spans 13 amino acids. V lost 6 bases, J lost 6 bases, and 7 bases stayed unmatched. Germline CDR1 PRHDT, CDR2 FYEKMQ (reference sequence). The CDR3 spells CASRSQGVDGYTF. The CDR3 DNA reads TGTGCCAGCAGATCGCAGGGGGTAGATGGCTACACCTTC.

The V call is TRBV27, the J call TRBJ2-1; 7 positions agree with TRBD2. V was clipped by 6 bases and J by 3 bases; unmatched bases: 5. The CDR3 is 14 residues long. Germline V CDR1 and CDR2: MNHEY, SMNVEV (reference sequence). CDR3 residues: CASSFGLGYNEQFF. In nucleotides, the CDR3 is TGTGCCAGCAGCTTTGGACTAGGCTACAATGAGCAGTTCTTC.

The rearrangement links TRBV10-2 to TRBJ2-7; no reliable D call. The CDR3 length is 14 residues. Trimming took off 2 bases at V and 0 bases at J, with 8 bases between the two ends. Per germline, CDR1 WSHSY and CDR2 SAAADI. CDR3 sequence: CASSEVRSSYEQYF. The CDR3 DNA sequence: TGCGCCAGCAGTGAGGTCAGGAGCTCCTACGAGCAGTACTTC.